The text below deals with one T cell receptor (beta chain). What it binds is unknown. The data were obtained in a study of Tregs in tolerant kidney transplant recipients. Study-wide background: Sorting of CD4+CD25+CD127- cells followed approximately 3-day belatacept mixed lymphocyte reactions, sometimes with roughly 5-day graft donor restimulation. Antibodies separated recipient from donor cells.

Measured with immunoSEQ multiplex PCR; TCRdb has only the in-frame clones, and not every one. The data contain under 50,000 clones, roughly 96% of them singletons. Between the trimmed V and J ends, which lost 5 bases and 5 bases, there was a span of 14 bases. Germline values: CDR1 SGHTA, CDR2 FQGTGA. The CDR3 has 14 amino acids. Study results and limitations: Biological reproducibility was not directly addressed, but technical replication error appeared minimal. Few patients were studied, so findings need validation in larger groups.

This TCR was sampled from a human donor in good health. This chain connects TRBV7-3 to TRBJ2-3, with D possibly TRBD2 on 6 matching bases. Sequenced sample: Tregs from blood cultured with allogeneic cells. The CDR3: CASSRGTVLDTQYF. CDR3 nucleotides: TGTGCCAGCAGCCGCGGGACTGTCTTAGATACGCAGTATTTT. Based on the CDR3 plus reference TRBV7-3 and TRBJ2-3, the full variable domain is GAGVSQTPSNKVTEKGKYVELRCDPISGHTALYWYRQSLGQGPEFLIYFQGTGAADDSGLPNDRFFAVRPEGSVSTLKIQRTERGDSAVYLCASSRGTVLDTQYFGPGTRLTVL.